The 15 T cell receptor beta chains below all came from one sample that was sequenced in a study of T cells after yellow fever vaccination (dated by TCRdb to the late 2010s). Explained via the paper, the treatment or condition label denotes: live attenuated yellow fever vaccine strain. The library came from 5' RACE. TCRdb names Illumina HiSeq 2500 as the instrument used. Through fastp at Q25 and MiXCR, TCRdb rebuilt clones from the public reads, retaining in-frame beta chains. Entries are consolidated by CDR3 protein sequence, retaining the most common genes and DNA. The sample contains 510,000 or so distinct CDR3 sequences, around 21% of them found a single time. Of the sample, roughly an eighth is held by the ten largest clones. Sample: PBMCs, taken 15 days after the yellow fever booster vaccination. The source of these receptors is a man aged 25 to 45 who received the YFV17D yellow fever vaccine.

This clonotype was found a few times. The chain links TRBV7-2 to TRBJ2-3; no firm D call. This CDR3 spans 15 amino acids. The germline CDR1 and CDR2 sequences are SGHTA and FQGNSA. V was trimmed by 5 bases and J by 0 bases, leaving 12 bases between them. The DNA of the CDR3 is TGTGCCAGCAGCGGATCTAGGACGAGCACAGATACGCAGTATTTT. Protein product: CASSGSRTSTDTQYF.

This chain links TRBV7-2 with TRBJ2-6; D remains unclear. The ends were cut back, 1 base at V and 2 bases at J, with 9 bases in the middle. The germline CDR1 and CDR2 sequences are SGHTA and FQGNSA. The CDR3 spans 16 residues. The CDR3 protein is CASSLVHAPGANVLTF. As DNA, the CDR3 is TGTGCCAGCAGCTTAGTTCACGCTCCTGGGGCCAACGTCCTGACTTTC.

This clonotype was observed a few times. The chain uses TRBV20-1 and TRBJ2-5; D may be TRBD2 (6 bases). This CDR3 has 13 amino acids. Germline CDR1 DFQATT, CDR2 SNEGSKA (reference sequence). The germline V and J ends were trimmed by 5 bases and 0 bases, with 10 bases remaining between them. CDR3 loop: CSALGGNQETQYF. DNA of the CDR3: TGCAGTGCTCTCGGCGGGAACCAAGAGACCCAGTACTTC.

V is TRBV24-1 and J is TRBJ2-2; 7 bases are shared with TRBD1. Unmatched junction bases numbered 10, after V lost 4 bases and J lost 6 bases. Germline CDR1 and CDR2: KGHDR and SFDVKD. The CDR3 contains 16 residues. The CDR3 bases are TGTGCCACCAGTGAGCGTCGACAGGGTTCCCCCGGGGAGCTGTTTTTT. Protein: CATSERRQGSPGELFF.

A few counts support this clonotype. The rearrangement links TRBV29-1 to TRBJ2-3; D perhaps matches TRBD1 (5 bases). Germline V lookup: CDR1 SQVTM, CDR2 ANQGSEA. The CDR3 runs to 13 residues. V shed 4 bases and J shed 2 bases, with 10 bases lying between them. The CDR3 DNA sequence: TGCAGCGTTGGGACACCTAACACAGATACGCAGTATTTT. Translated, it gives CSVGTPNTDTQYF.

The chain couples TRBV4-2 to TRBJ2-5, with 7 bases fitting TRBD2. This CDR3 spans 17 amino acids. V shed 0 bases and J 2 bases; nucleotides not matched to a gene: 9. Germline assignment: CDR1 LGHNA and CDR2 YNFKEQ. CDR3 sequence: CASSQDYSGGPQETQYF. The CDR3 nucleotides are TGTGCCAGCAGCCAAGACTACTCGGGAGGCCCACAAGAGACCCAGTACTTC.

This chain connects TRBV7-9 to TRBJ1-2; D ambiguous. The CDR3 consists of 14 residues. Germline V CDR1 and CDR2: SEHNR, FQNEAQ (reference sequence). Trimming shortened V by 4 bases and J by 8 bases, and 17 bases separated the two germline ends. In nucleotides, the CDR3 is TGTGCCAGCAGCTCTAACGCAGGAATGGGAGGCTACACCTTC. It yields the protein CASSSNAGMGGYTF. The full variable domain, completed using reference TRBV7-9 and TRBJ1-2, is DTGVSQNPRHKITKRGQNVTFRCDPISEHNRLYWYRQTLGQGPEFLTYFQNEAQLEKSRLLSDRFSAERPKGSFSTLEIQRTEQGDSAMYLCASSSNAGMGGYTFGSGTRLTVV.

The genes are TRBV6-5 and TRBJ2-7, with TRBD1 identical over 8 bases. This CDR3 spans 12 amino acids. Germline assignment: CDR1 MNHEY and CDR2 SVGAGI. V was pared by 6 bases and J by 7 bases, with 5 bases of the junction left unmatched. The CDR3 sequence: CASRQGVGEQYF. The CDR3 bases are TGTGCCAGCAGACAGGGGGTGGGGGAGCAGTACTTC.

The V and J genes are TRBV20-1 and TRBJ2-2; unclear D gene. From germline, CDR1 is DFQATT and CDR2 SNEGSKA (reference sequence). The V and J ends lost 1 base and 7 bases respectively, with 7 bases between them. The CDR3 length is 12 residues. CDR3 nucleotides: TGCAGTGCTAGAGGGGTTGGCGGGGAGCTGTTTTTT. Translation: CSARGVGGELFF.

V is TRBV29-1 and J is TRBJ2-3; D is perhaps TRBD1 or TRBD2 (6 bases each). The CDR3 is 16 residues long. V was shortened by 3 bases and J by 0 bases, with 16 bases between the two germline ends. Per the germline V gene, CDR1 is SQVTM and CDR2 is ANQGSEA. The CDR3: CSVEGGSGGSTDTQYF. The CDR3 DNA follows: TGCAGCGTTGAGGGGGGCAGCGGTGGTAGCACAGATACGCAGTATTTT.

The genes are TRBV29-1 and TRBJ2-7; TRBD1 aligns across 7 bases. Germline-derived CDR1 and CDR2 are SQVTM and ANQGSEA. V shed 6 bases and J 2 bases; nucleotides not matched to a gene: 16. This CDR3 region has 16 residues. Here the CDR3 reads CSVLWDSLGVAYEQYF. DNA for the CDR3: TGCAGCGTCCTATGGGACAGCCTAGGGGTGGCCTACGAGCAGTACTTC.

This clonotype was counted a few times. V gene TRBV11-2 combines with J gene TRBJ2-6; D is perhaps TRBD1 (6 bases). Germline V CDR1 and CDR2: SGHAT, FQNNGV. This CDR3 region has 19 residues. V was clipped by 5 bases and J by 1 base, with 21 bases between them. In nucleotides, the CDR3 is TGTGCCAGCAGCCAGAGAGAGGGGGTTTTGACTTCTGGGGCCAACGTCCTGACTTTC. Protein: CASSQREGVLTSGANVLTF.

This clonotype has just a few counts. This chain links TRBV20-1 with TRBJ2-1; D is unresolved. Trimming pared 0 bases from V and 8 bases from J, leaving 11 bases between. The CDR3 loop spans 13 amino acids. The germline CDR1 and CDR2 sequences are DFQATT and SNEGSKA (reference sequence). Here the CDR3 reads CSAREGRFHEQFF. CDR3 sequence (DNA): TGCAGTGCTAGAGAGGGCCGATTCCATGAGCAGTTCTTC.

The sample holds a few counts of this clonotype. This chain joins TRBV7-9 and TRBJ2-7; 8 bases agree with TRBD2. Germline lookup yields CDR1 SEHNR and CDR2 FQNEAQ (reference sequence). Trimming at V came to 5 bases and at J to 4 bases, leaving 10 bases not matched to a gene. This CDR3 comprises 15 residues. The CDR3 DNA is TGTGCCAGCAGCCGGGAGGGCGAAAGGCGATACGAGCAGTACTTC. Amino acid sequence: CASSREGERRYEQYF.

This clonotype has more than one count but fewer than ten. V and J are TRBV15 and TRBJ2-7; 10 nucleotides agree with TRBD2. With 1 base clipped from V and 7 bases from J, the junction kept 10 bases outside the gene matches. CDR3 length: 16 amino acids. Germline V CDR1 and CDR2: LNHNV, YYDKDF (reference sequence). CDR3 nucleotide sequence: TGTGCCACCAGCAGAGGCCTTCTAGCGGGAGAGTGGGAGCAGTACTTC. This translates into CATSRGLLAGEWEQYF. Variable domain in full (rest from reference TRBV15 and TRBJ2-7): DAMVIQNPRYQVTQFGKPVTLSCSQTLNHNVMYWYQQKSSQAPKLLFHYYDKDFNNEADTPDNFQSRRPNTSFCFLDIRSPGLGDTAMYLCATSRGLLAGEWEQYFGPGTRLTVT.